Included here is one T cell receptor (beta chain) sequence, with context. What it recognizes is unknown. This sample stems from a study of graft-versus-host responses after intestinal transplantation. With V trimmed by 5 bases and J by 1 base, 16 bases remained unmatched. This CDR3 contains 19 residues. Germline assignment: CDR1 MNHEY and CDR2 SMNVEV (reference sequence). The assay was immunoSEQ multiplex PCR, and TCRdb's table has in-frame clones only and misses some. Among 84,000 or so clones listed, roughly 85% were seen once. V is TRBV27 and J is TRBJ2-1; 8 bases fit TRBD2. The sequences come from unstimulated CD4+ T cells sorted from spleen or lymph node cells, collected before intestinal transplant. The receptor was derived from a human donor who received an intestinal transplant. CDR3 protein: CASSPPPGAGAGSYNEQFF. Written as DNA, the CDR3 is TGTGCCAGCAGTCCCCCCCCCGGAGCGGGGGCGGGGTCCTACAATGAGCAGTTCTTC.